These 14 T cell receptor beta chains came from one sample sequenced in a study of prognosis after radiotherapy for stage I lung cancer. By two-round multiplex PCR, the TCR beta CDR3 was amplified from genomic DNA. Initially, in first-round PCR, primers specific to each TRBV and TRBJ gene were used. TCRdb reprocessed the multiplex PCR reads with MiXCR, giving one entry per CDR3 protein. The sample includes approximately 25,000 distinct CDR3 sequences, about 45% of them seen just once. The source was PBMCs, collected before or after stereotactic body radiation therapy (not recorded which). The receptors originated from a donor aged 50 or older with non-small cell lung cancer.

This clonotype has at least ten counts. The CDR3 nucleotides read TGTGCCAGCGGGATTATGACCTACGAGCAGTACTTC. It specifies CASGIMTYEQYF. The chain employs TRBV2 and TRBJ2-7; no definite D call. Germline CDR1 SNHLY, CDR2 FYNNEI. The CDR3 loop spans 12 amino acids. V was clipped by 8 bases and J by 2 bases, with 10 bases between them.

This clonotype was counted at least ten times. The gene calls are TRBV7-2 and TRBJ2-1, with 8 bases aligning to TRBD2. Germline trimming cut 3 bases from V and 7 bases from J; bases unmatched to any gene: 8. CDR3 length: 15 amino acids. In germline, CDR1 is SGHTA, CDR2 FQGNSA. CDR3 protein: CASSLLAGRGNEQFF. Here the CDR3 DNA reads TGTGCCAGCAGCTTGTTAGCGGGGCGGGGGAATGAGCAGTTCTTC.

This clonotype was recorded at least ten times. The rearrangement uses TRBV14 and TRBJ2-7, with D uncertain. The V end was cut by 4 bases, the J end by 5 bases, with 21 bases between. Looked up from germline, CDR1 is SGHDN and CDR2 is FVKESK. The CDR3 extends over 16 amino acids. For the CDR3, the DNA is TGTGCCAGCAGCCTTTCTACATCTCATCTAAAGGACGAGCAGTACTTC. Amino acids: CASSLSTSHLKDEQYF.

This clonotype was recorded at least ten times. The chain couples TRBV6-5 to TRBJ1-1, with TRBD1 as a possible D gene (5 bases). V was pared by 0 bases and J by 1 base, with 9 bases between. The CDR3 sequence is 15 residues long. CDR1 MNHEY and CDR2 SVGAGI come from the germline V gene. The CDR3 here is CASSYSNGGNTEAFF. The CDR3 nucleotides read TGTGCCAGCAGTTACTCGAACGGGGGGAACACTGAAGCTTTCTTT.

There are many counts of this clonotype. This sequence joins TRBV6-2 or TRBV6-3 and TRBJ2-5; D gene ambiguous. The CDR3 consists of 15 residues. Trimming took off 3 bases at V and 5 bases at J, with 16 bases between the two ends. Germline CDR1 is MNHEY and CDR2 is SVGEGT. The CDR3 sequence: CASSYSRGAGETQYF. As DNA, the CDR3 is TGTGCCAGCAGTTATAGTAGAGGCGCTGGGGAGACCCAGTACTTC.

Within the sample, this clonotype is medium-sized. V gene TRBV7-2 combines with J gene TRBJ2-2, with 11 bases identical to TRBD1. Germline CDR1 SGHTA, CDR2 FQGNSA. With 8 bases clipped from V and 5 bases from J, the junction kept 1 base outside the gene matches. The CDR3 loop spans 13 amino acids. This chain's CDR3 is CASGQGATGELFF. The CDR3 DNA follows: TGTGCCAGCGGACAGGGGGCAACCGGGGAGCTGTTTTTT.

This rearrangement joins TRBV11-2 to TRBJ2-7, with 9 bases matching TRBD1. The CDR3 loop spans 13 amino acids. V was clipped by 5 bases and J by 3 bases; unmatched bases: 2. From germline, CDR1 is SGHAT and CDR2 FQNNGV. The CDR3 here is CASSLDRGYEQYF. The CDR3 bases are TGTGCCAGCAGCCTGGACAGGGGCTACGAGCAGTACTTC. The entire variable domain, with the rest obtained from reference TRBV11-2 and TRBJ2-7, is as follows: EAGVAQSPRYKIIEKRQSVAFWCNPISGHATLYWYQQILGQGPKLLIQFQNNGVVDDSQLPKDRFSAERLKGVDSTLKIQPAKLEDSAVYLCASSLDRGYEQYFGPGTRLTVT.

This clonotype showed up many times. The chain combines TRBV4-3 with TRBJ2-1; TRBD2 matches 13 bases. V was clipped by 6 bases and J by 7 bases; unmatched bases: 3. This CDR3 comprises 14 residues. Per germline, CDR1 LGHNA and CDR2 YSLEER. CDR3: CASRSLAGGNEQFF. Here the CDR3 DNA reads TGCGCCAGCAGATCACTAGCGGGAGGGAATGAGCAGTTCTTC.

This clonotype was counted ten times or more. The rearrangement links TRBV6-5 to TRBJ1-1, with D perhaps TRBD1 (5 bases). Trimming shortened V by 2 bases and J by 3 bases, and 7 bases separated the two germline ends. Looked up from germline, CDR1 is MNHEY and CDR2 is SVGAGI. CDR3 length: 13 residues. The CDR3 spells CASSYRTYTEAFF. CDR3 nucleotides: TGTGCCAGCAGTTACCGGACATACACTGAAGCTTTCTTT.

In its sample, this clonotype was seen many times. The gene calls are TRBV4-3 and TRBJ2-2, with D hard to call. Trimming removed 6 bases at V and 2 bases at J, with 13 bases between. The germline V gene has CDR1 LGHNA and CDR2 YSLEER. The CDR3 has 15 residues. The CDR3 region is CASSLHLSNTGELFF. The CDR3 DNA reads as TGCGCCAGCAGTCTCCACCTCAGCAACACCGGGGAGCTGTTTTTT.

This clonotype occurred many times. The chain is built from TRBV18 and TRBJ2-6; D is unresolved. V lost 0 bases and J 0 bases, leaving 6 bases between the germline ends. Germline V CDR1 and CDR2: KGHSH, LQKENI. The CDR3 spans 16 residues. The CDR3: CASSPPIHSGANVLTF. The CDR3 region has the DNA TGTGCCAGCTCACCACCGATTCACTCTGGGGCCAACGTCCTGACTTTC.

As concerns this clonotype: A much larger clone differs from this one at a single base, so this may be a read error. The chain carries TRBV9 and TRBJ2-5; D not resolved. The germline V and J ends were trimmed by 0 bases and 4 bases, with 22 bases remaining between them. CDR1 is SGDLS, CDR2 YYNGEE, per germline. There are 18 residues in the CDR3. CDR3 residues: CASSVALAGQYVGETQYF. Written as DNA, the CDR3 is TGTGCCAGCAGCGTAGCCTTGGCTGGTCAGTATGTTGGAGAGACCCAGTACTTC. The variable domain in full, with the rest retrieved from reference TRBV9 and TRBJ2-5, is DSGVTQTPKHLITATGQRVTLRCSPRSGDLSVYWYQQSLDQGLQFLIQYYNGEERAKGNILERFSAQQFPDLHSELNLSSLELGDSALYFCASSVALAGQYVGETQYFGPGTRLLVL.

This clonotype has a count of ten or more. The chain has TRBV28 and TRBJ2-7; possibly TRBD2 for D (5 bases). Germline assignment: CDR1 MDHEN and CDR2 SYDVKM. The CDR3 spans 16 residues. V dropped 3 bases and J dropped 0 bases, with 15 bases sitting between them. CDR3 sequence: CASSFSVRESSYEQYF. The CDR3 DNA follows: TGTGCCAGCAGTTTTTCTGTACGGGAAAGCTCCTACGAGCAGTACTTC.

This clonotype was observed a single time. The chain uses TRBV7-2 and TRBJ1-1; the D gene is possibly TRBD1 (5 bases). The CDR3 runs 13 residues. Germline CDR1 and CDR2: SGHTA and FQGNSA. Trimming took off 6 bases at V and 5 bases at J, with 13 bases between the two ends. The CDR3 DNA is TGTGCCAGCAGTCGGACGGGGGAGACTGAAGCTTTCTTT. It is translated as CASSRTGETEAFF.